This T cell receptor (beta chain) was profiled in a study of control samples from healthy donors and cancer patients. Clones were read by immunoSEQ multiplex PCR, and TCRdb kept only the in-frame ones, dropping some. The sample lists about 170,000 clones; about 94% were seen once. The CDR3 sequence is 15 residues long. The germline CDR1 and CDR2 sequences are SNHLY and FYNNEI. The V and J ends lost 1 base and 7 bases respectively, with 14 bases between them. Sequenced: blood. The sequence came from a woman aged 55-70 years in good health. The chain links TRBV2 to TRBJ1-3; TRBD1 is a possible D gene (5 bases). The CDR3 loop reads CASSEGGVPLNTIYF. CDR3 in DNA: TGTGCCAGCAGTGAAGGAGGGGTTCCCCTGAACACCATATATTTT.